The 29 T cell receptor beta chains reported below all come from one sample, sequenced in a study of blood T cell repertoires in COVID-19. Sequenced by immunoSEQ multiplex PCR; TCRdb stores in-frame clones only, minus some. The table has approximately 230,000 clones, about nine tenths seen once. Sample: PBMCs or T cells enriched from blood (not recorded which). These receptors were collected from a woman in her 30s with acute COVID-19.

V gene TRBV7-8 combines with J gene TRBJ1-2, with 9 bases fitting TRBD1. Germline V gene sequence: CDR1 SGHVS, CDR2 FQNEAQ. The CDR3 is 15 amino acids. The V segment lost 5 bases and the J segment 4 bases; nucleotides outside the gene matches: 8. The CDR3 loop reads CASSQSGTGLYGYTF. The DNA for the CDR3 is TGTGCCAGCAGCCAGTCCGGGACAGGGCTCTATGGCTACACCTTC.

This chain joins TRBV19 and TRBJ1-5; 9 bases map to TRBD1. Germline CDR1 is LNHDA and CDR2 is SQIVND (reference sequence). The CDR3 is made up of 15 amino acids. Trimming took 8 bases from V and 0 from J; bases not matched to a gene: 5. CDR3 nucleotides: TGTGCCAGTCAACAGGGGGCGTCTAGCAATCAGCCCCAGCATTTT. Its translation is CASQQGASSNQPQHF. The variable domain in full, completed from reference TRBV19 and TRBJ1-5, reads DGGITQSPKYLFRKEGQNVTLSCEQNLNHDAMYWYRQDPGQGLRLIYYSQIVNDFQKGDIAEGYSVSREKKESFPLTVTSAQKNPTAFYLCASQQGASSNQPQHFGDGTRLSIL.

The chain has TRBV6-5 and TRBJ1-2; maybe TRBD1 (6 bases). Trimming shortened V by 5 bases and J by 5 bases, and 15 bases separated the two germline ends. Germline V lookup: CDR1 MNHEY, CDR2 SVGAGI. The CDR3 has 14 residues. This chain's CDR3 is CASSRGGEGYGYTF. The CDR3 nucleotides read TGTGCCAGCAGTCGGGGGGGCGAAGGATATGGCTACACCTTC.

The chain recombines TRBV28 with TRBJ1-4; TRBD1 matches at 10 bases. The CDR3 covers 15 residues. Looked up from germline, CDR1 is MDHEN and CDR2 is SYDVKM. The trim removed 3 bases at V and 10 bases at J, leaving 8 bases unmatched. This chain's CDR3 is CASSLSDRGPGKLFF. The CDR3 DNA reads TGTGCCAGCAGTTTGAGCGACAGGGGGCCTGGAAAACTGTTTTTT.

This clone has just a few counts. This chain uses TRBV5-1 with TRBJ1-1; possibly TRBD1 for D (6 bases). This CDR3 is 12 amino acids long. From germline, CDR1 is SGHRS and CDR2 YFSETQ. Trimming removed 0 bases at V and 8 bases at J, with 8 bases between. The CDR3 sequence is CASSLGQGEAFF. The CDR3 DNA sequence: TGCGCCAGCAGCTTGGGGCAGGGGGAAGCTTTCTTT.

This clone was seen once. CDR3 in DNA: TGCGCCAGCAGTACCGCGGGGGGTATAAATGGGGAGACCCAGTACTTC. Protein: CASSTAGGINGETQYF. V is TRBV5-1 and J is TRBJ2-5; TRBD2 agrees at 8 bases. From germline, CDR1 is SGHRS and CDR2 YFSETQ. Unmatched junction bases numbered 14, after V lost 5 bases and J lost 5 bases. This CDR3 comprises 16 residues.

The chain carries TRBV4-3 and TRBJ1-1; 9 bases match TRBD1. This CDR3 spans 18 amino acids. V was clipped by 1 base and J by 3 bases; unmatched bases: 12. Germline V lookup: CDR1 LGHNA, CDR2 YSLEER. The CDR3 nucleotides read TGCGCCAGCAGCCAAGGTCCAAAACAGGGGGCAGGCGACACTGAAGCTTTCTTT. It specifies CASSQGPKQGAGDTEAFF.

V is TRBV5-4 and J is TRBJ2-1; 14 bases align to TRBD2. Trimming cost V 3 bases and J 7 bases; bases outside gene matches: 9. Germline lookup yields CDR1 SGHNT and CDR2 YYREEE (reference sequence). This CDR3 is built from 17 residues. The CDR3 bases are TGTGCCAGCAGCTCTGGCGGGACTAGCGGGAGTTGGAATGAGCAGTTCTTC. Translated: CASSSGGTSGSWNEQFF.

This rearrangement joins TRBV7-2 to TRBJ2-3; 9 bases are shared with TRBD2. Germline CDR1 and CDR2: SGHTA and FQGNSA. The CDR3 runs to 18 residues. V lost 1 base to trimming and J lost 6 bases; unmatched junction nucleotides: 14. The CDR3 here is CASSLGGGWGLASDTQYF. CDR3 nucleotide sequence: TGTGCCAGCAGCTTAGGGGGCGGTTGGGGACTAGCTTCGGATACGCAGTATTTT.

This clone was recorded a few times. The V and J genes are TRBV6-1 and TRBJ1-2; 9 nucleotides align to TRBD1. J gave up 6 bases and V 3 bases, and 5 bases lay outside the gene matches. Looked up from germline, CDR1 is MNHNS and CDR2 is SASEGT. CDR3 size: 14 residues. Here the CDR3 DNA reads TGTGCCAGCAGTGACCAGACAGGGGGAGATGGCTACACCTTC. This translates into CASSDQTGGDGYTF.

The chain couples TRBV5-1 to TRBJ2-1; TRBD2 matches at 7 bases. Losses at the gene ends were 7 bases for V and 6 bases for J; bases not matched to a gene: 4. CDR1 SGHRS and CDR2 YFSETQ come from the germline V gene. This CDR3 contains 12 residues. CDR3 loop: CASSWGGNEQFF. CDR3 bases: TGCGCCAGCTCCTGGGGGGGCAATGAGCAGTTCTTC.

The chain joins TRBV18 to TRBJ1-1, with TRBD1 as a possible D gene (5 bases). This CDR3 region has 10 residues. With 8 bases removed from V and 4 bases from J, the gap between germline ends came to 5 bases. Germline values: CDR1 KGHSH, CDR2 LQKENI. The CDR3 sequence is CASQGTEAFF. The DNA of the CDR3 is TGTGCCAGCCAGGGCACTGAAGCTTTCTTT.

Of note for this clone: Other nucleotide sequences from this sample produce the same CDR3. The rearrangement joins TRBV5-1 to TRBJ1-1; maybe TRBD1 (5 bases). Germline V gives CDR1 SGHRS, CDR2 YFSETQ. The CDR3 loop spans 13 amino acids. The V end lost 2 bases, the J end lost 0 bases, and 5 bases lay between the germline ends. The CDR3 DNA is TGCGCCAGCAGCTTAGGGGTGAACACTGAAGCTTTCTTT. Protein sequence: CASSLGVNTEAFF.

The V and J genes are TRBV5-4 and TRBJ1-1; TRBD1 is a possible D gene (6 bases). The V end was cut by 6 bases, the J end by 0 bases, with 21 bases between. Per germline, CDR1 SGHNT and CDR2 YYREEE (reference sequence). There are 17 residues in the CDR3. The DNA of the CDR3 is TGTGCCAGCACTCTCAAAGCGGGGGCGAAGATGAACACTGAAGCTTTCTTT. It specifies CASTLKAGAKMNTEAFF.

The genes are TRBV28 and TRBJ1-5; a possible D gene is TRBD1 (5 bases). Germline CDR1 and CDR2: MDHEN and SYDVKM. Trimming stripped 6 bases from V and 4 bases from J, with 7 bases between. CDR3 size: 12 residues. The CDR3 here is CASSRQNQPQHF. Written as DNA, the CDR3 is TGTGCCAGCAGCCGACAGAATCAGCCCCAGCATTTT. Full variable domain (missing parts from reference TRBV28 and TRBJ1-5): DVKVTQSSRYLVKRTGEKVFLECVQDMDHENMFWYRQDPGLGLRLIYFSYDVKMKEKGDIPEGYSVSREKKERFSLILESASTNQTSMYLCASSRQNQPQHFGDGTRLSIL.

This clone was seen more than once but under ten times. This chain connects TRBV19 to TRBJ1-5, with a possible D match to TRBD1 (5 bases). CDR1 and CDR2 (germline): LNHDA, SQIVND (reference sequence). This CDR3 comprises 13 residues. The V end lost 7 bases, the J end lost 5 bases, and 12 bases lay between the germline ends. The CDR3 bases are TGTGCCAGTACCCTCATAGGGGATCAGCCCCAGCATTTT. Protein sequence: CASTLIGDQPQHF.

The chain couples TRBV10-3 to TRBJ2-1; 9 nucleotides align to TRBD2. The CDR3 length is 17 residues. The J segment lost 2 bases and the V segment lost 2 bases, leaving 7 bases of the junction unmatched. Germline V gene lookup returns CDR1 ENHRY and CDR2 SYGVKD. CDR3 region: CAISEHSGSPPYNEQFF. CDR3 in DNA: TGTGCCATCAGTGAGCATAGCGGGAGTCCTCCCTACAATGAGCAGTTCTTC.

The chain combines TRBV24-1 with TRBJ2-1; 7 nucleotides agree with TRBD1. CDR1 KGHDR and CDR2 SFDVKD come from the germline V gene. This CDR3 has 16 amino acids. J was trimmed by 6 bases and V by 4 bases; bases with no gene match: 11. CDR3 region: CATSDRRGQQLNEQFF. CDR3 nucleotide sequence: TGTGCCACCAGTGACCGTAGGGGACAGCAACTCAATGAGCAGTTCTTC.

This chain joins TRBV27 and TRBJ1-4, with D possibly being TRBD1 (6 bases). CDR1 is MNHEY and CDR2 is SMNVEV in the germline V gene (reference sequence). The CDR3 sequence is 16 residues long. Trimming cost V 2 bases and J 8 bases, with 18 bases left between them. CDR3 bases: TGTGCCAGCAGTTTAACAGAACCGGGACAACGGGAAAAACTGTTTTTT. It translates to CASSLTEPGQREKLFF.

This chain links TRBV10-1 with TRBJ2-1; a possible D gene is TRBD2 (6 bases). Trimming pared 4 bases from V and 3 bases from J, leaving 13 bases between. Germline loops: CDR1 WNHNN, CDR2 SYGVQD (reference sequence). CDR3 length: 15 residues. CDR3 in amino acids: CASSGSGVDYNEQFF. CDR3 coding DNA: TGCGCCAGCAGTGGCTCGGGAGTGGACTACAATGAGCAGTTCTTC.

The genes are TRBV7-6 and TRBJ1-1, with 7 positions matching TRBD1. CDR1 is SGHVS and CDR2 is FNYEAQ in the germline V gene. The CDR3 has 13 amino acids. The V gene end was trimmed by 2 bases and the J gene end by 3 bases; junction bases not matched to a gene: 0. The CDR3 reads CASSLQGDTEAFF. In DNA form, the CDR3 reads TGTGCCAGCAGCTTACAGGGGGACACTGAAGCTTTCTTT.

The rearrangement links TRBV6-2 or TRBV6-3 to TRBJ2-1; a weak D match, TRBD2 (6 bases). The length of the CDR3 is 13 residues. Between the trimmed V and J ends, which lost 4 bases and 4 bases, there was a span of 8 bases. Germline V lookup: CDR1 MNHEY, CDR2 SVGEGT. CDR3 amino acids: CASSSLAYNEQFF. DNA for the CDR3: TGTGCCAGCAGTTCCCTAGCGTACAATGAGCAGTTCTTC.

This rearrangement joins TRBV7-9 to TRBJ2-7; 10 nucleotides line up with TRBD1. This CDR3 comprises 15 residues. Trimming took 0 bases from V and 7 from J; bases not matched to a gene: 6. From germline, CDR1 is SEHNR and CDR2 FQNEAQ (reference sequence). CDR3 sequence: CASSLADRGLREQYF. The CDR3 DNA sequence: TGTGCCAGCAGCTTAGCAGACAGGGGGCTGAGGGAGCAGTACTTC.

The rearrangement uses TRBV13 and TRBJ2-3, with TRBD2 matching over 13 bases. Germline-derived CDR1 and CDR2 are PRHDT and FYEKMQ (reference sequence). The trim removed 9 bases at V and 2 bases at J, leaving 8 bases unmatched. This CDR3 spans 16 amino acids. The CDR3 here is CASHAGTSGNTDTQYF. The DNA of the CDR3 is TGTGCCAGTCATGCCGGGACTAGCGGGAACACAGATACGCAGTATTTT. The entire variable domain, with the rest obtained from reference TRBV13 and TRBJ2-3, is as follows: AAGVIQSPRHLIKEKRETATLKCYPIPRHDTVYWYQQGPGQDPQFLISFYEKMQSDKGSIPDRFSAQQFSDYHSELNMSSLELGDSALYFCASHAGTSGNTDTQYFGPGTRLTVL.

Note on this clone: Compared with germline, one end of the junction differs, possibly owing to a read error. The chain is built from TRBV11-2 and TRBJ2-7; 7 bases fit TRBD1. The CDR3 length is 15 residues. Germline-derived CDR1 and CDR2 are SGHAT and FQNNGV. In nucleotides, the CDR3 is TGTGCCAGCAGCCTAGAGGGGGCCGCGGGTTACGAGCAGTACTTC. Amino acids: CASSLEGAAGYEQYF.

J is TRBJ2-2 and V is TRBV7-9; 8 bases are a match to TRBD1. There are 16 residues in the CDR3. Germline V gene sequence: CDR1 SEHNR, CDR2 FQNEAQ (reference sequence). V lost 5 bases, J lost 5 bases, and 10 bases stayed unmatched. The CDR3 is CASSPRQGAQTGELFF. CDR3 nucleotide sequence: TGTGCCAGCAGCCCCCGGCAGGGGGCGCAGACCGGGGAGCTGTTTTTT.

The chain recombines TRBV4-1 with TRBJ1-5, with 9 positions matching TRBD1. The CDR3 length is 18 residues. The germline gives CDR1 MGHRA, CDR2 YSYEKL. V gave up 5 bases and J gave up 4 bases; unmatched junction bases: 15. The CDR3 is CASSTPGQGMGFNQPQHF. The CDR3 DNA reads TGCGCCAGCAGCACACCGGGACAGGGTATGGGGTTTAATCAGCCCCAGCATTTT.

The V gene is TRBV3-1 (or the pseudogene TRBV3-2), the J gene TRBJ1-2; tentative D call: TRBD1 (5 bases). The CDR3 is 16 amino acids. V lost 4 bases to trimming and J lost 2 bases, with 17 bases between them. The germline CDR1 and CDR2 sequences are LGHDT and YNNKEL (reference sequence). The CDR3 here is CASSLRKRGPNYGYTF. CDR3 DNA sequence: TGTGCCAGCAGCCTCCGAAAGCGGGGCCCGAACTATGGCTACACCTTC.

This clone was seen more than once but under ten times. The chain employs TRBV7-9 and TRBJ1-4; 7 positions match TRBD1. V shed 5 bases, J shed 7 bases, and the junction held 13 bases outside the gene matches. Germline values: CDR1 SEHNR, CDR2 FQNEAQ (reference sequence). The CDR3 extends over 16 amino acids. CDR3 in amino acids: CASSPATTGQGEKLFF. CDR3 DNA: TGTGCCAGCAGCCCGGCCACGACAGGGCAAGGTGAAAAACTGTTTTTT.